Following are 15 T cell receptor beta chains from one sample sequenced in a study of CD8 T cells in Susac syndrome. A quantity of about 0.5 to 1 ug RNA underwent reverse transcription using random hexamers. TCRdb passed the immunoSEQ multiplex PCR reads through MiXCR, listing each CDR3 protein once. This sample has tens of thousands of distinct CDR3 sequences; approximately 95% occur once, and the top ten carry roughly 0.46%. Sequenced sample: CD8+ T cells from PBMCs. Receptor source: a human donor with Susac syndrome.

V is TRBV6-2 or TRBV6-3 and J is TRBJ1-2; TRBD1 might be the D (5 bases). The CDR3 extends over 13 amino acids. V lost 4 bases and J 8 bases, leaving 14 bases between the germline ends. Germline lookup yields CDR1 MNHEY and CDR2 SVGEGT. The DNA of the CDR3 is TGTGCCAGCAGTTCCTTAAACAGGAAAGGCTACACCTTC. Translation: CASSSLNRKGYTF.

The chain carries TRBV12-3 or TRBV12-4 and TRBJ1-1; D is possibly TRBD1 (6 bases). The CDR3 is 13 residues long. The V gene lost 0 bases and the J gene lost 8 bases, with 10 bases spanning the gap. CDR3 region: CASSLAGQTEAFF. The CDR3 region has the DNA TGTGCCAGCAGTTTAGCCGGACAGACCGAAGCTTTCTTT.

J is TRBJ2-5 and V is TRBV5-4; D gene unclear. The germline V gene has CDR1 SGHNT and CDR2 YYREEE (reference sequence). The V end lost 0 bases, the J end lost 5 bases, and 8 bases lay between the germline ends. There are 13 residues in the CDR3. The CDR3 nucleotides are TGTGCCAGCAGCTTGGGACGGACCGAGACCCAGTACTTC. It translates to CASSLGRTETQYF.

The chain has TRBV25-1 and TRBJ1-2, with 9 bases identical to TRBD1. The CDR3 runs 13 residues. The J segment lost 7 bases and the V segment lost 2 bases, leaving 2 bases of the junction unmatched. Germline V gene sequence: CDR1 MGHDK, CDR2 SYGVNS. The DNA of the CDR3 is TGTGCCAGCAGTGAAAACAGGGGGCCTGGCTACACCTTC. This sequence encodes CASSENRGPGYTF.

This chain connects TRBV5-4 to TRBJ2-1; 7 positions match TRBD2. This CDR3 comprises 16 residues. Germline trimming cut 0 bases from V and 2 bases from J; bases unmatched to any gene: 5. Germline V lookup: CDR1 SGHNT, CDR2 YYREEE (reference sequence). CDR3 bases: TGTGCCAGCAGCTTGGCCGTTGGGGGGGCCTACAATGAGCAGTTCTTC. The encoded protein is CASSLAVGGAYNEQFF.

The V gene is TRBV5-6, the J gene TRBJ2-3, with a possible D match to TRBD1 (5 bases). Germline V gives CDR1 SGHDT, CDR2 YYEEEE. Trimming left V 0 bases short and J 0 bases short, with 17 bases between. The CDR3 runs 18 residues. DNA for the CDR3: TGTGCCAGCAGCTTGGAGGTGCTGGTTGGGGCTAGCACAGATACGCAGTATTTT. This translates into CASSLEVLVGASTDTQYF. The whole variable domain, remainder taken from reference TRBV5-6 and TRBJ2-3, is DAGVTQSPTHLIKTRGQQVTLRCSPKSGHDTVSWYQQALGQGPQFIFQYYEEEERQRGNFPDRFSGHQFPNYSSELNVNALLLGDSALYLCASSLEVLVGASTDTQYFGPGTRLTVL.

The sample holds one count of this clonotype. This chain connects TRBV28 to TRBJ1-5, with D uncertain. There are 13 residues in the CDR3. Between the trimmed V and J ends, which lost 6 bases and 5 bases, there was a span of 11 bases. Germline V CDR1 and CDR2: MDHEN, SYDVKM. CDR3 region: CASRVTPYQPQHF. The DNA of the CDR3 is TGTGCCAGCAGGGTAACACCTTATCAGCCCCAGCATTTT.

V usage is TRBV19 and J usage is TRBJ2-1, with D hard to call. CDR1 and CDR2 from the germline V gene are LNHDA and SQIVND (reference sequence). The CDR3 spans 11 residues. V was clipped by 6 bases and J by 5 bases, with 5 bases between them. The CDR3 DNA follows: TGTGCCAGTAGGGTCAACAATGAGCAGTTCTTC. It is translated as CASRVNNEQFF.

This clonotype was seen just once. The genes are TRBV7-9 and TRBJ2-3; D not resolved. The germline CDR1 and CDR2 sequences are SEHNR and FQNEAQ (reference sequence). The V gene lost 2 bases and the J gene lost 11 bases, with 11 bases spanning the gap. The CDR3 is 12 amino acids. CDR3 sequence: CASSLLSPLQYF. The CDR3 nucleotides read TGTGCCAGCAGCTTACTCTCCCCGTTGCAGTATTTT.

This chain links TRBV5-6 with TRBJ1-1; no clear D. V was shortened by 2 bases and J by 1 base, with 6 bases between the two germline ends. The CDR3 totals 13 residues. Germline loops: CDR1 SGHDT, CDR2 YYEEEE. The CDR3 spells CASSLGGNTEAFF. The CDR3 DNA reads TGTGCCAGCAGCTTAGGAGGGAACACTGAAGCTTTCTTT.

This rearrangement joins TRBV20-1 to TRBJ2-1, with TRBD2 matching over 11 bases. Germline V lookup: CDR1 DFQATT, CDR2 SNEGSKA (reference sequence). The V and J ends lost 3 bases and 3 bases, in that order; junction bases with no gene match: 13. There are 18 residues in the CDR3. The DNA for the CDR3 is TGCAGTGCTAGGTCTTCGGGACTAGCGGCACCGATCTACAATGAGCAGTTCTTC. Its protein is CSARSSGLAAPIYNEQFF.

The chain recombines TRBV28 with TRBJ2-7, with D unresolved. CDR1 is MDHEN and CDR2 is SYDVKM in the germline V gene. The CDR3 totals 13 residues. The V and J ends lost 4 bases and 3 bases respectively, with 10 bases between them. Written as DNA, the CDR3 is TGTGCCAGCAGTTCGCTACGGAGCTACGAGCAGTACTTC. Amino acids: CASSSLRSYEQYF.

The sample holds one count of this clonotype. V gene TRBV4-1 combines with J gene TRBJ2-3; 7 nucleotides agree with TRBD1. CDR3 length equals 15 residues. The V gene's germline CDR1 is MGHRA and CDR2 YSYEKL. Unmatched junction bases numbered 7, after V lost 1 base and J lost 6 bases. The CDR3 here is CASSQGTGAQDTQYF. CDR3 nucleotides: TGCGCCAGCAGCCAAGGTACAGGGGCCCAGGATACGCAGTATTTT.

V and J are TRBV5-1 and TRBJ2-1; 15 nucleotides align to TRBD2. With V trimmed by 0 bases and J by 3 bases, 1 base remained unmatched. Per germline, CDR1 SGHRS and CDR2 YFSETQ. This CDR3 contains 17 residues. The CDR3 region is CASSLVGLAGGYNEQFF. The CDR3 DNA follows: TGCGCCAGCAGCTTGGTGGGACTAGCGGGAGGCTACAATGAGCAGTTCTTC.

The V gene is TRBV5-1, the J gene TRBJ1-2, with 7 bases lining up with TRBD1. Germline CDR1 reads SGHRS; CDR2 reads YFSETQ. V was pared by 0 bases and J by 2 bases, with 16 bases of the junction left unmatched. This CDR3 is built from 19 residues. This CDR3 reads CASSLVPGGTEQGNYGYTF. The CDR3 DNA reads as TGCGCCAGCAGCTTGGTACCGGGAGGTACCGAACAGGGGAACTATGGCTACACCTTC.